What follows are 13 T cell receptor beta chains derived from one specimen sequenced in a study of blood T cell repertoires in COVID-19. Only in-frame clones appear in the TCRdb table, and some are missing; sequencing was by immunoSEQ multiplex PCR. Of approximately 290,000 clones in the sample, 70% to 90% were seen once. Sequencing was done on a sample of peripheral blood. These receptor sequences come from a human donor with COVID-19, enrolled during active disease. The donor label of this sample is uncertain.

The sample holds a few counts of this clone. The V and J genes are TRBV9 and TRBJ2-1; 8 bases are a match to TRBD2. Trimming took 0 bases from V and 6 from J; bases not matched to a gene: 5. This CDR3 is built from 15 residues. Germline loops: CDR1 SGDLS, CDR2 YYNGEE. The CDR3: CASSVVTGGSNEQFF. As DNA, the CDR3 is TGTGCCAGCAGCGTAGTTACGGGAGGGAGCAATGAGCAGTTCTTC.

The chain is built from TRBV5-4 and TRBJ2-1; D gene uncertain. CDR1 is SGHNT and CDR2 is YYREEE in the germline V gene (reference sequence). This CDR3 has 12 amino acids. The ends were cut back, 1 base at V and 7 bases at J, with 6 bases in the middle. CDR3: CASSLLGNEQFF. The CDR3 DNA reads TGTGCCAGCAGCTTGCTCGGGAATGAGCAGTTCTTC. Filled out from reference TRBV5-4 and TRBJ2-1, the complete variable domain reads ETGVTQSPTHLIKTRGQQVTLRCSSQSGHNTVSWYQQALGQGPQFIFQYYREEENGRGNFPPRFSGLQFPNYSSELNVNALELDDSALYLCASSLLGNEQFFGPGTRLTVL.

This clone appeared a few times. Here the CDR3 DNA reads TGTGCCAGCAGCTCCTTAGCGGCACGGGAGCAGTACTTC. Its protein is CASSSLAAREQYF. The V and J genes are TRBV6-5 and TRBJ2-7, with a possible D match to TRBD2 (6 bases). Trimming took 6 bases from V and 7 from J, leaving 16 bases between them. Looked up from germline, CDR1 is MNHEY and CDR2 is SVGAGI. The CDR3 covers 13 residues.

The chain is built from TRBV2 and TRBJ2-6; 10 nucleotides match TRBD1. Germline trimming cut 7 bases from V and 0 bases from J; bases unmatched to any gene: 6. The V gene's germline CDR1 is SNHLY and CDR2 FYNNEI. The CDR3 totals 17 residues. The CDR3 DNA reads TGTGCCAGCAATTGGAGGACAGGGGGCTCTGGGGCCAACGTCCTGACTTTC. Residues: CASNWRTGGSGANVLTF.

The V and J genes are TRBV3-1 (or the pseudogene TRBV3-2) and TRBJ2-2; 13 nucleotides align to TRBD2. CDR3 length: 18 residues. Unmatched junction bases numbered 12, after V lost 4 bases and J lost 7 bases. Germline V gene sequence: CDR1 LGHDT, CDR2 YNNKEL (reference sequence). CDR3 sequence reads: CASSPRGTSGKYGGELFF. The CDR3 nucleotides are TGTGCCAGCAGCCCACGGGGGACTAGCGGGAAGTATGGCGGGGAGCTGTTTTTT.

Details on this clone: Other DNA sequences in the same sample also yield this CDR3. The rearrangement uses TRBV6-5 and TRBJ1-5, with unresolved D. V was trimmed by 0 bases and J by 6 bases, leaving 9 bases between them. This CDR3 is 14 amino acids long. From germline, CDR1 is MNHEY and CDR2 SVGAGI. The CDR3 DNA reads as TGTGCCAGCAGTTACTCAGACTTGGGTCAGCCCCAGCATTTT. It codes for CASSYSDLGQPQHF.

This chain uses TRBV29-1 with TRBJ1-2; TRBD1 aligns across 8 bases. Losses at the gene ends were 3 bases for V and 4 bases for J; bases not matched to a gene: 4. The CDR3 loop spans 13 amino acids. CDR1 SQVTM and CDR2 ANQGSEA come from the germline V gene. The CDR3 nucleotides read TGCAGCGTTGAGGACAGGGAGCGCTATGGCTACACCTTC. This encodes CSVEDRERYGYTF.

A word on this clone: This CDR3 is also generated by other DNA sequences in the sample. CDR3 loop: CASSLTGGNQPQHF. The CDR3 nucleotides are TGTGCCAGCAGTCTGACAGGGGGCAATCAGCCCCAGCATTTT. The rearrangement joins TRBV28 to TRBJ1-5; 8 bases are a match to TRBD1. With V trimmed by 5 bases and J by 2 bases, 2 bases remained unmatched. The CDR3 extends over 14 amino acids. Germline values: CDR1 MDHEN, CDR2 SYDVKM.

This rearrangement joins TRBV6-4 to TRBJ1-6; 8 bases map to TRBD1. The CDR3 consists of 15 residues. Germline trimming cut 4 bases from V and 8 bases from J; bases unmatched to any gene: 7. Germline values: CDR1 MRHNA, CDR2 SNTAGT. The CDR3 sequence is CASSADRGWDSPLHF. The CDR3 region has the DNA TGTGCCAGCAGTGCCGACAGGGGTTGGGATTCACCCCTCCACTTT.

This clone appeared a single time. The chain carries TRBV7-9 and TRBJ1-2; TRBD1 aligns across 10 bases. V was clipped by 3 bases and J by 5 bases; unmatched bases: 9. Germline V gene sequence: CDR1 SEHNR, CDR2 FQNEAQ (reference sequence). The CDR3 is made up of 16 amino acids. Here the CDR3 DNA reads TGTGCCAGCAGCTTTGGGACAGGGGCTGGAGGGTATGGCTACACCTTC. It encodes CASSFGTGAGGYGYTF.

The chain combines TRBV19 with TRBJ1-4; D might be TRBD1 (5 bases). This CDR3 spans 17 amino acids. V was cut by 7 bases and J by 3 bases, with 21 bases left in between. Looked up from germline, CDR1 is LNHDA and CDR2 is SQIVND (reference sequence). The CDR3 sequence is CASKSRIGARPNEKLFF. For the CDR3, the DNA is TGTGCCAGTAAGAGTCGGATTGGGGCAAGGCCTAATGAAAAACTGTTTTTT.

The J gene is TRBJ1-1, the V gene TRBV30, with TRBD1 identical over 7 bases. V dropped 4 bases and J dropped 1; count of bases not matched to a gene: 6. The CDR3 length is 14 residues. CDR1 and CDR2 (germline): GTSNPN, SVGIG (reference sequence). DNA of the CDR3: TGTGCCTGGAAGCTAGGACAGGCGAACACTGAAGCTTTCTTT. Residues: CAWKLGQANTEAFF.

The rearrangement joins TRBV6-6 to TRBJ1-2, with 7 bases lining up with TRBD1. Looked up from germline, CDR1 is MNHNY and CDR2 is SVGAGI (reference sequence). The CDR3 has 14 residues. V gave up 6 bases and J gave up 2 bases; unmatched junction bases: 6. CDR3 region: CASSRDSLNYGYTF. DNA of the CDR3: TGTGCCAGCAGCCGGGACAGCCTAAACTATGGCTACACCTTC.